These 27 T cell receptor beta chains were all obtained from the same sample, sequenced in a study of molecular identifiers for immune sequencing clone quantification. TCRdb passed the PCR reads through MiXCR, listing each CDR3 protein once. The table shows 460,000 or so distinct CDR3 sequences, with around 23% occurring only once. The source material was naive CD8+ T cells from blood, with Jurkat cell RNA spiked in. Described subset: FACS-sorted CD8+CD4-CCR7+CD45RA+ naive T cells. Receptors originate from a human donor in good health. Some libraries in this study had Jurkat cell RNA spiked in.

The genes are TRBV3-1 and TRBJ2-3; D gene ambiguous. The germline V gene encodes CDR1 LGHDT and CDR2 YNNKEL (reference sequence). This CDR3 has 14 amino acids. V lost 4 bases and J lost 0, with 8 bases in between. Here the CDR3 DNA reads TGTGCCAGCAGCCCGAAGCTAAGCACAGATACGCAGTATTTT. Its translation is CASSPKLSTDTQYF.

This clonotype was picked up a small number of times. The CDR3 DNA follows: TGTGCTAGTGGTACAAGGCGCACAGACACAGATACGCAGTATTTT. Its protein is CASGTRRTDTDTQYF. V is TRBV12-5 and J is TRBJ2-3; D unclear. Germline V lookup: CDR1 LGHNT, CDR2 FRNRAP. This CDR3 region has 15 residues. V gave up 5 bases and J gave up 2 bases, with 14 bases separating them.

This clonotype was seen repeatedly, ten times or more. The chain employs TRBV30 and TRBJ2-7; a possible D gene is TRBD2 (5 bases). Per germline, CDR1 GTSNPN and CDR2 SVGIG (reference sequence). V lost 0 bases and J 2 bases, leaving 17 bases between the germline ends. The CDR3 sequence is 16 residues long. The CDR3 DNA is TGTGCCTGGAGTGTACGAGGGCCTCGTACGCCCTACGAGCAGTACTTC. This sequence encodes CAWSVRGPRTPYEQYF.

The table lists this clonotype with a few counts. The CDR3 protein is CSVPHPEGEVGGYTF. The CDR3 nucleotides read TGCAGCGTTCCCCACCCTGAGGGGGAAGTAGGCGGCTACACCTTC. The V call is TRBV29-1, the J call TRBJ1-2, with D perhaps TRBD1 (6 bases). The germline V and J ends were trimmed by 5 bases and 8 bases, with 24 bases remaining between them. The CDR3 has 15 residues. CDR1 and CDR2 from the germline V gene are SQVTM and ANQGSEA.

This clonotype was found many times. The gene calls are TRBV20-1 and TRBJ1-1, with no clear D. Trimming took 2 bases from V and 7 from J, leaving 11 bases between them. Germline loops: CDR1 DFQATT, CDR2 SNEGSKA (reference sequence). The CDR3 sequence is 12 residues long. In DNA, the CDR3 is TGCAGTGCTAGAACGGGTTGGAGTGAAGCTTTCTTT. It encodes CSARTGWSEAFF.

The chain recombines TRBV13 with TRBJ2-1; TRBD2 aligns across 9 bases. Germline loops: CDR1 PRHDT, CDR2 FYEKMQ (reference sequence). The CDR3 contains 15 residues. With 5 bases clipped from V and 3 bases from J, the junction kept 5 bases outside the gene matches. CDR3: CASSLRLADYNEQFF. The CDR3 nucleotides are TGTGCCAGCAGCCTCAGACTAGCGGACTACAATGAGCAGTTCTTC.

The rearrangement links TRBV3-1 to TRBJ2-2, with D possibly TRBD2 on 6 matching bases. The ends were cut back, 0 bases at V and 9 bases at J, with 14 bases in the middle. The CDR3 loop spans 15 amino acids. Germline values: CDR1 LGHDT, CDR2 YNNKEL (reference sequence). The CDR3, as DNA: TGTGCCAGCAGCCAAGATCCGACTAGTAGATGGGAGCTGTTTTTT. It yields the protein CASSQDPTSRWELFF.

Ten or more counts support this clonotype. The chain has TRBV7-2 and TRBJ2-6; 11 bases match TRBD2. Germline assignment: CDR1 SGHTA and CDR2 FQGNSA. V was clipped by 3 bases and J by 2 bases; unmatched bases: 6. CDR3 length: 18 amino acids. This CDR3 is CASSFGLAGLAGANVLTF. The CDR3 DNA reads as TGTGCCAGCAGCTTCGGACTAGCGGGCCTAGCTGGGGCCAACGTCCTGACTTTC.

This clonotype was seen a handful of times. V usage is TRBV2 and J usage is TRBJ2-3, with 12 bases that match TRBD2. Looked up from germline, CDR1 is SNHLY and CDR2 is FYNNEI. There are 14 residues in the CDR3. Germline trimming cut 10 bases from V and 8 bases from J; bases unmatched to any gene: 10. The CDR3 sequence is CAIILAGGPRTQYF. The DNA for the CDR3 is TGTGCCATCATTCTAGCGGGGGGGCCCCGTACGCAGTATTTT. Full variable domain (missing parts from reference TRBV2 and TRBJ2-3): EPEVTQTPSHQVTQMGQEVILRCVPISNHLYFYWYRQILGQKVEFLVSFYNNEISEKSEIFDDQFSVERPDGSNFTLKIRSTKLEDSAMYFCAIILAGGPRTQYFGPGTRLTVL.

This chain uses TRBV12-3 or TRBV12-4 with TRBJ2-5, with TRBD1 as a possible D gene (6 bases). V was pared by 5 bases and J by 10 bases, with 26 bases between. The CDR3 length is 16 residues. In DNA form, the CDR3 reads TGTGCCAGCAGTCCTCGGGACACCGTTTTAAAAGGTGACCAGTACTTC. Translated, it gives CASSPRDTVLKGDQYF.

Of note for this clonotype: This is likely a read error, given that the CDR3 carries no conserved phenylalanine or tryptophan at its end. The chain links TRBV7-9 to TRBJ2-5; D might be TRBD1 (6 bases). The CDR3 length is 12 residues. The V gene lost 5 bases and the J gene lost 3 bases, with 7 bases spanning the gap. CDR1 and CDR2 (germline): SEHNR, FQNEAQ (reference sequence). Here the CDR3 reads CASSHREETQYS. In DNA, the CDR3 is TGTGCCAGCAGCCACAGGGAAGAGACCCAGTACTCC.

This clonotype has just a few counts. The chain uses TRBV11-2 and TRBJ2-5, with D hard to call. CDR3 size: 12 residues. V was shortened by 5 bases and J by 5 bases, with 9 bases between the two germline ends. In germline, CDR1 is SGHAT, CDR2 FQNNGV. The CDR3 sequence: CASSPTAETQYF. CDR3 in DNA: TGTGCCAGCAGCCCTACGGCGGAGACCCAGTACTTC. Supplemented by reference TRBV11-2 and TRBJ2-5, the full variable domain reads EAGVAQSPRYKIIEKRQSVAFWCNPISGHATLYWYQQILGQGPKLLIQFQNNGVVDDSQLPKDRFSAERLKGVDSTLKIQPAKLEDSAVYLCASSPTAETQYFGPGTRLLVL.

This clonotype has only a few counts. This sequence joins TRBV19 and TRBJ1-2; TRBD1 is a possible D gene (6 bases). The V end lost 5 bases, the J end lost 5 bases, and 18 bases lay between the germline ends. Germline assignment: CDR1 LNHDA and CDR2 SQIVND (reference sequence). The CDR3 runs to 15 residues. CDR3 residues: CASSVAGTPAYGYTF. The CDR3 DNA sequence: TGTGCCAGTAGTGTGGCCGGGACACCGGCATATGGCTACACCTTC. The variable domain in full, completed from reference TRBV19 and TRBJ1-2, reads DGGITQSPKYLFRKEGQNVTLSCEQNLNHDAMYWYRQDPGQGLRLIYYSQIVNDFQKGDIAEGYSVSREKKESFPLTVTSAQKNPTAFYLCASSVAGTPAYGYTFGSGTRLTVV.

On this clonotype itself: A read error may explain this, as a much larger clone is one base away. V gene TRBV4-3 combines with J gene TRBJ2-5; a possible D gene is TRBD2 (5 bases). This CDR3 is 14 amino acids long. Germline CDR1 LGHNA, CDR2 YSLEER. The CDR3 spells CARSQDRGMETQYF. CDR3 DNA sequence: TGCGCCCGCAGCCAAGATCGGGGAATGGAGACCCAGTACTTC.

The V gene is TRBV11-2, the J gene TRBJ2-6; D unresolved. Germline CDR1 and CDR2: SGHAT and FQNNGV. V was trimmed by 0 bases and J by 0 bases, leaving 6 bases between them. The CDR3 is 16 residues long. The CDR3 region is CASSLDPLSGANVLTF. The CDR3 DNA reads TGTGCCAGCAGCTTAGACCCCCTCTCTGGGGCCAACGTCCTGACTTTC. The full variable domain, completed using reference TRBV11-2 and TRBJ2-6, is EAGVAQSPRYKIIEKRQSVAFWCNPISGHATLYWYQQILGQGPKLLIQFQNNGVVDDSQLPKDRFSAERLKGVDSTLKIQPAKLEDSAVYLCASSLDPLSGANVLTFGAGSRLTVL.

The chain carries TRBV7-2 and TRBJ2-3; 8 positions match TRBD2. Trimming cost V 9 bases and J 3 bases; bases outside gene matches: 8. Germline V lookup: CDR1 SGHTA, CDR2 FQGNSA. CDR3 length equals 14 residues. The CDR3 loop is CARKAGVETDTQYF. CDR3 sequence (DNA): TGTGCCAGAAAAGCGGGAGTGGAGACAGATACGCAGTATTTT.

This clonotype occurred many times. V gene TRBV6-5 combines with J gene TRBJ1-1, with D hard to call. Germline values: CDR1 MNHEY, CDR2 SVGAGI. This CDR3 is 13 amino acids long. The germline V and J ends were trimmed by 0 bases and 5 bases, with 7 bases remaining between them. CDR3 nucleotides: TGTGCCAGCAGTTACTCTGGGGAGACTGAAGCTTTCTTT. Translating it yields CASSYSGETEAFF.

J is TRBJ2-7 and V is TRBV28, with TRBD1 matching over 10 bases. The V gene's germline CDR1 is MDHEN and CDR2 SYDVKM. This CDR3 has 16 residues. V lost 1 base and J lost 4; bases outside the gene matches: 7. This CDR3 reads CASSLFSGTGEYEQYF. The DNA for the CDR3 is TGTGCCAGCAGTTTATTTTCAGGGACAGGGGAATACGAGCAGTACTTC.

This clonotype has a handful of counts. The J gene is TRBJ1-3, the V gene TRBV10-2; 8 bases fit TRBD1. The V gene end was trimmed by 4 bases and the J gene end by 1 base; junction bases not matched to a gene: 12. The CDR3 consists of 18 residues. Germline values: CDR1 WSHSY, CDR2 SAAADI. CDR3 amino acids: CASSALMAGTGSGNTIYF. The CDR3 coding sequence is TGCGCCAGCAGTGCCCTCATGGCCGGGACAGGTTCTGGAAACACCATATATTTT.

The chain links TRBV3-1 to TRBJ1-6; TRBD1 matches 9 bases. The germline V gene has CDR1 LGHDT and CDR2 YNNKEL (reference sequence). J lost 7 bases, V lost 0 bases, and 7 bases had no gene match. The length of the CDR3 is 17 residues. The CDR3 sequence is CASSQDFAGQGNSPLHF. Here the CDR3 DNA reads TGTGCCAGCAGCCAAGATTTTGCCGGACAGGGGAATTCACCCCTCCACTTT. Full variable domain (missing parts from reference TRBV3-1 and TRBJ1-6): DTAVSQTPKYLVTQMGNDKSIKCEQNLGHDTMYWYKQDSKKFLKIMFSYNNKELIINETVPNRFSPKSPDKAHLNLHINSLELGDSAVYFCASSQDFAGQGNSPLHFGNGTRLTVT.

Concerning this clonotype itself: A much more abundant neighbour one base away suggests this may be a read error. The chain uses TRBV7-2 and TRBJ2-1, with TRBD2 matching over 12 bases. V lost 6 bases, J lost 6 bases, and 9 bases stayed unmatched. Germline V CDR1 and CDR2: SGHTA, FQGNSA. This CDR3 region has 16 residues. CDR3 amino acids: CASRGIGLAGINEQFF. The CDR3 DNA follows: TGTGCCAGCAGGGGCATAGGACTAGCGGGAATCAATGAGCAGTTCTTC. Looking up the rest from reference TRBV7-2 and TRBJ2-1 gives the full variable domain: GAGVSQSPSNKVTEKGKDVELRCDPISGHTALYWYRQSLGQGLEFLIYFQGNSAPDKSGLPSDRFSAERTGGSVSTLTIQRTQQEDSAVYLCASRGIGLAGINEQFFGPGTRLTVL.

This clonotype was seen repeatedly, ten times or more. This rearrangement joins TRBV25-1 to TRBJ2-7, with D uncertain. Between the trimmed V and J ends, which lost 1 base and 4 bases, there was a span of 2 bases. The CDR3 length is 11 residues. Germline CDR1 is MGHDK and CDR2 is SYGVNS. This CDR3 reads CASSEWYEQYF. The CDR3 nucleotides are TGTGCCAGCAGTGAATGGTACGAGCAGTACTTC.

The chain carries TRBV6-2 or TRBV6-3 and TRBJ2-7; D may be TRBD1 (5 bases). The CDR3 is 14 residues long. V lost 11 bases and J 3 bases, leaving 20 bases between the germline ends. Germline V gives CDR1 MNHEY, CDR2 SVGEGT. The CDR3 nucleotides read TGTGCCCTGGGGCTGGGTCCTTCGATCTACGAGCAGTACTTC. Amino acids: CALGLGPSIYEQYF.

On this clonotype itself: This sequence may be a read error, since a much larger clone differs from it by one base. This chain links TRBV6-6 with TRBJ2-3; 7 nucleotides match TRBD1. Germline lookup yields CDR1 MNHNY and CDR2 SVGAGI (reference sequence). The CDR3 sequence is 15 residues long. For the CDR3, the DNA is TGTGACAGCAGTGAGTCCGACAGGGTCACAGATACGCAGTATTTT. This translates into CDSSESDRVTDTQYF.

Notes on this clonotype: A much larger clone sits a single nucleotide away, making a read error possible. This chain connects TRBV4-1 to TRBJ2-5; D is undetermined. The germline V gene encodes CDR1 MGHRA and CDR2 YSYEKL. This CDR3 contains 12 residues. This CDR3 reads CASSHLQEPQYF. The DNA for the CDR3 is TGCGCCAGCAGCCACCTCCAAGAGCCCCAGTACTTC.

This clonotype appeared many times. CDR3 sequence reads: CASSSTSSSSYEQYF. DNA for the CDR3: TGTGCCAGCAGCTCGACTAGCTCTAGCTCCTACGAGCAGTACTTC. V usage is TRBV7-2 and J usage is TRBJ2-7; 7 bases fit TRBD2. The CDR3 runs to 15 residues. Germline V gene lookup returns CDR1 SGHTA and CDR2 FQGNSA. V trimming: 4 bases; J trimming: 0 bases; junction bases outside the gene matches: 6.

This clonotype was counted at least ten times. V and J are TRBV6-5 and TRBJ2-7, with 11 bases aligning to TRBD2. The CDR3 spans 13 residues. The germline gives CDR1 MNHEY, CDR2 SVGAGI. After removal of 7 bases from V and 6 bases from J, the junction contained 5 bases not matched to a gene. The CDR3 DNA is TGTGCCAGCACCGCACTAGCGGGGGTCGAGCAGTACTTC. As protein: CASTALAGVEQYF.